These 24 T cell receptor beta chains originate from one sample sequenced in a study of CD8+ T cells in alopecia areata. Treatment given: oral pan-JAK inhibitor, 5-10 mg twice daily. Following RNA extraction, reverse transcription yielded cDNA that acted as the sequencing template. Generated by immunoSEQ multiplex PCR, the TCRdb table keeps only in-frame clones and is missing some. The top ten clones hold 5.5% of a sample with 150,000 to 250,000 clones, roughly 60% of them seen once. The source was CD4+ T cells sorted from blood, collected at week 24, from a patient treated with tofacitinib. These receptors came from a human donor with alopecia areata.

This clone showed up just a few times. This rearrangement joins TRBV13 to TRBJ2-5; no reliable D call. The CDR3 sequence is 15 residues long. Trimming cost V 1 base and J 2 bases, with 11 bases left between them. From germline, CDR1 is PRHDT and CDR2 FYEKMQ (reference sequence). DNA of the CDR3: TGTGCCAGCAGCTTAGCAGGAGTCCGGCAAGAGACCCAGTACTTC. This encodes CASSLAGVRQETQYF.

The chain couples TRBV5-1 to TRBJ1-2; TRBD1 aligns across 9 bases. Losses at the gene ends were 1 base for V and 4 bases for J; bases not matched to a gene: 2. Germline loops: CDR1 SGHRS, CDR2 YFSETQ. The CDR3 contains 14 residues. This CDR3 is CASSLTGGIYGYTF. Here the CDR3 DNA reads TGCGCCAGCAGCTTGACAGGGGGCATCTATGGCTACACCTTC.

The chain links TRBV6-5 to TRBJ2-7; 9 nucleotides match TRBD1. The J segment lost 9 bases and the V segment lost 9 bases, leaving 9 bases of the junction unmatched. There are 12 residues in the CDR3. Germline V gene sequence: CDR1 MNHEY, CDR2 SVGAGI. CDR3 in DNA: TGTGCCAGTTTTCATTCGACAGGGGGGCAGTACTTC. Translation gives CASFHSTGGQYF.

V usage is TRBV30 and J usage is TRBJ1-5; weak D call: TRBD1 (6 bases). The germline V gene has CDR1 GTSNPN and CDR2 SVGIG (reference sequence). V gave up 5 bases and J gave up 5 bases, with 16 bases separating them. There are 14 residues in the CDR3. CDR3 DNA: TGTGCCTGGCAACAGGGTCTTTCGGATCAGCCCCAGCATTTT. Its translation is CAWQQGLSDQPQHF.

Note on this clone: Other DNA sequences in the same sample also yield this CDR3. The V and J genes are TRBV6-5 and TRBJ1-2, with 7 bases fitting TRBD1. In germline, CDR1 is MNHEY, CDR2 SVGAGI. The CDR3 covers 13 residues. Trimming removed 6 bases from V and 3 bases from J; junction bases left unmatched: 4. CDR3 protein: CASSRQGDYGYTF. CDR3 nucleotide sequence: TGTGCCAGCAGCCGACAGGGCGACTATGGCTACACCTTC.

V usage is TRBV18 and J usage is TRBJ2-5; 10 positions agree with TRBD2. Losses at the gene ends were 2 bases for V and 4 bases for J; bases not matched to a gene: 4. Germline V gene data show CDR1 as KGHSH and CDR2 as LQKENI. The CDR3 is 15 residues long. CDR3 nucleotide sequence: TGTGCCAGCTCACCAGGAGCTAGCGGGGGAGAGACCCAGTACTTC. Its protein is CASSPGASGGETQYF.

The rearrangement uses TRBV5-6 and TRBJ2-1; 11 bases fit TRBD2. The length of the CDR3 is 17 residues. V trimming: 4 bases; J trimming: 4 bases; junction bases outside the gene matches: 10. Germline CDR1 is SGHDT and CDR2 is YYEEEE. Here the CDR3 DNA reads TGTGCCAGCAGCCAGGTACCGGGACTAGCGGCTTACAATGAGCAGTTCTTC. Translated: CASSQVPGLAAYNEQFF. The complete variable domain, with remaining parts taken from reference TRBV5-6 and TRBJ2-1, reads DAGVTQSPTHLIKTRGQQVTLRCSPKSGHDTVSWYQQALGQGPQFIFQYYEEEERQRGNFPDRFSGHQFPNYSSELNVNALLLGDSALYLCASSQVPGLAAYNEQFFGPGTRLTVL.

This clone was seen a handful of times. The rearrangement joins TRBV4-2 to TRBJ2-7, with D perhaps TRBD1 (6 bases). Germline loops: CDR1 LGHNA, CDR2 YNFKEQ. The V gene lost 4 bases and the J gene lost 5 bases, with 15 bases spanning the gap. CDR3 length equals 14 residues. CDR3 region: CASSPTGSGNEQYF. CDR3 bases: TGTGCCAGCAGCCCCACAGGGTCAGGGAACGAGCAGTACTTC.

This clone was seen only a few times. This sequence joins TRBV4-1 and TRBJ1-2; 10 positions agree with TRBD1. CDR1 is MGHRA, CDR2 YSYEKL, per germline. V trimming: 0 bases; J trimming: 8 bases; junction bases outside the gene matches: 9. This CDR3 comprises 16 residues. The CDR3 reads CASSQEGGDRGLGYTF. CDR3 in DNA: TGCGCCAGCAGCCAAGAGGGGGGAGACAGGGGGCTCGGCTACACCTTC.

The chain combines TRBV7-9 with TRBJ2-1; TRBD1 agrees at 7 bases. V lost 5 bases, J lost 8 bases, and 12 bases stayed unmatched. The CDR3 extends over 15 amino acids. The germline V gene encodes CDR1 SEHNR and CDR2 FQNEAQ (reference sequence). CDR3 in amino acids: CASSAPGQRIDEQFF. CDR3 in DNA: TGTGCCAGCAGCGCCCCGGGACAGCGGATCGATGAGCAGTTCTTC.

V and J are TRBV19 and TRBJ1-5, with D unclear. The CDR3 has 13 residues. Per the germline V gene, CDR1 is LNHDA and CDR2 is SQIVND (reference sequence). Trimming pared 6 bases from V and 5 bases from J, leaving 11 bases between. The CDR3 DNA follows: TGTGCCAGTAGCCAGTCCGGGTATCAGCCCCAGCATTTT. Its protein product is CASSQSGYQPQHF. Full variable domain (missing parts from reference TRBV19 and TRBJ1-5): DGGITQSPKYLFRKEGQNVTLSCEQNLNHDAMYWYRQDPGQGLRLIYYSQIVNDFQKGDIAEGYSVSREKKESFPLTVTSAQKNPTAFYLCASSQSGYQPQHFGDGTRLSIL.

V usage is TRBV6-5 and J usage is TRBJ1-2, with 8 bases identical to TRBD1. Germline values: CDR1 MNHEY, CDR2 SVGAGI. The length of the CDR3 is 13 residues. The trim removed 5 bases at V and 2 bases at J, leaving 1 base unmatched. The CDR3, as DNA: TGTGCCAGCAGTGGACAGGGCAACTATGGCTACACCTTC. Amino acid sequence: CASSGQGNYGYTF.

This clone occurred a few times. J is TRBJ2-3 and V is TRBV5-7, with 8 bases fitting TRBD1. TRBV5-7 is an open reading frame whose function is uncertain. Unmatched junction bases numbered 8, after V lost 0 bases and J lost 2 bases. The CDR3 loop spans 17 amino acids. DNA for the CDR3: TGTGCCAGCAGCTTGGCCCGAGGACAGGGTGACACAGATACGCAGTATTTT. This sequence encodes CASSLARGQGDTDTQYF.

The chain links TRBV20-1 to TRBJ2-7; D unresolved. This CDR3 is built from 11 residues. Germline V gene sequence: CDR1 DFQATT, CDR2 SNEGSKA (reference sequence). Here the CDR3 reads CNCWAASRQYF. In DNA form, the CDR3 reads TGCAACTGCTGGGCCGCTAGTAGGCAGTACTTC.

This chain links TRBV9 with TRBJ1-2, with D possibly being TRBD1 (6 bases). Trimming shortened V by 1 base and J by 7 bases, and 14 bases separated the two germline ends. The germline V gene has CDR1 SGDLS and CDR2 YYNGEE. The CDR3 is 14 residues long. In DNA form, the CDR3 reads TGTGCCAGCAGCGTATCAGGGGAGGAGGCTGGCTACACCTTC. It specifies CASSVSGEEAGYTF.

The J gene is TRBJ2-1, the V gene TRBV29-1; unclear D gene. The ends were cut back, 5 bases at V and 9 bases at J, with 17 bases in the middle. This CDR3 region has 13 residues. Per the germline V gene, CDR1 is SQVTM and CDR2 is ANQGSEA. CDR3 residues: CSVRSSPSLEQFF. CDR3 coding DNA: TGCAGCGTTAGGTCTAGTCCGTCTCTTGAGCAGTTCTTC.

J is TRBJ2-3 and V is TRBV29-1; 8 bases are a match to TRBD2. V shed 2 bases, J shed 4 bases, and the junction held 5 bases outside the gene matches. CDR3 length: 14 residues. Germline CDR1 SQVTM, CDR2 ANQGSEA. For the CDR3, the DNA is TGCAGCGTTGAATTCGGGGGGGGCTCAGATACGCAGTATTTT. As protein: CSVEFGGGSDTQYF.

This clone has a handful of counts. The CDR3 coding sequence is TGTGCCAGCAGCTTGACTAGCGCGGGGATATGGAACACCGGGGAGCTGTTTTTT. It encodes CASSLTSAGIWNTGELFF. The chain recombines TRBV7-3 with TRBJ2-2, with TRBD2 matching over 8 bases. The germline gives CDR1 SGHTA, CDR2 FQGTGA. The trim removed 3 bases at V and 1 base at J, leaving 10 bases unmatched. The CDR3 is made up of 18 amino acids.

This clone has only one observation. J is TRBJ2-2 and V is TRBV6-5; D is ambiguous. The CDR3 consists of 14 residues. The germline V gene has CDR1 MNHEY and CDR2 SVGAGI. V was cut by 6 bases and J by 2 bases, with 10 bases left in between. CDR3 loop: CASREWSNTGELFF. CDR3 in DNA: TGTGCCAGCAGGGAGTGGAGTAACACCGGGGAGCTGTTTTTT.

This sequence joins TRBV6-5 and TRBJ1-5, with 9 bases lining up with TRBD1. Unmatched junction bases numbered 8, after V lost 6 bases and J lost 8 bases. The CDR3 length is 14 residues. Germline V CDR1 and CDR2: MNHEY, SVGAGI. Here the CDR3 DNA reads TGTGCCAGCAGAGACAGACAGGGGGTTAAGCCCCAGCATTTT. It encodes CASRDRQGVKPQHF.

There are a few counts of this clone. The chain is built from TRBV29-1 and TRBJ1-2, with 8 bases aligning to TRBD1. Germline V gene sequence: CDR1 SQVTM, CDR2 ANQGSEA. CDR3 length: 13 residues. V shed 4 bases, J shed 2 bases, and the junction held 3 bases outside the gene matches. CDR3 residues: CSVVDRDNYGYTF. Written as DNA, the CDR3 is TGCAGCGTTGTGGACAGGGACAACTATGGCTACACCTTC. The full variable domain, its missing parts supplied by reference TRBV29-1 and TRBJ1-2, is SAVISQKPSRDICQRGTSLTIQCQVDSQVTMMFWYRQQPGQSLTLIATANQGSEATYESGFVIDKFPISRPNLTFSTLTVSNMSPEDSSIYLCSVVDRDNYGYTFGSGTRLTVV.

This clone was observed a handful of times. This sequence joins TRBV7-2 and TRBJ2-5; D uncertain. Deletions cut 2 bases from V and 5 bases from J, with 6 bases between. The CDR3 runs to 12 residues. Looked up from germline, CDR1 is SGHTA and CDR2 is FQGNSA. The CDR3 spells CASSLPRETQYF. The CDR3 region has the DNA TGTGCCAGCAGCTTACCAAGGGAGACCCAGTACTTC.

The rearrangement joins TRBV5-1 to TRBJ2-3; D is possibly TRBD2 (5 bases). The germline CDR1 and CDR2 sequences are SGHRS and YFSETQ. The V end lost 4 bases, the J end lost 3 bases, and 6 bases lay between the germline ends. This CDR3 comprises 12 residues. The DNA for the CDR3 is TGCGCCAGCAGCCGGGAAACAGATACGCAGTATTTT. This codes for CASSRETDTQYF.

Notes on this clone: Within the sample, other DNA sequences also encode this same CDR3. The chain employs TRBV14 and TRBJ1-2; D is ambiguous. The CDR3 spans 12 residues. Trimming shortened V by 1 base and J by 4 bases, and 4 bases separated the two germline ends. Per the germline V gene, CDR1 is SGHDN and CDR2 is FVKESK. CDR3 nucleotide sequence: TGTGCCAGCAGCCAAGCTGGCTATGGCTACACCTTC. This encodes CASSQAGYGYTF.